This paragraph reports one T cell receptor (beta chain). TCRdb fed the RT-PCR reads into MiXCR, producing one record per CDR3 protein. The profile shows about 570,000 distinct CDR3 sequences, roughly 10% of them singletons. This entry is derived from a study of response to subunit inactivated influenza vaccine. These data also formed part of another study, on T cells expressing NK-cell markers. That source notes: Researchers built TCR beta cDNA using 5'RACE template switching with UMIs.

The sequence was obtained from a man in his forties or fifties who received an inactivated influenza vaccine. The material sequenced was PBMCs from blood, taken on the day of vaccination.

The CDR3 region is CASSPRGARREKNNEQFF. The CDR3 DNA sequence: TGTGCCAGCTCACCACGGGGGGCGCGACGGGAGAAAAACAATGAGCAGTTCTTC. The V and J genes are TRBV18 and TRBJ2-1; D assignment may be TRBD1 or TRBD2 (6 bases each). The CDR3 is made up of 18 amino acids. V was cut by 1 base and J by 5 bases, with 21 bases left in between. Looked up from germline, CDR1 is KGHSH and CDR2 is LQKENI.